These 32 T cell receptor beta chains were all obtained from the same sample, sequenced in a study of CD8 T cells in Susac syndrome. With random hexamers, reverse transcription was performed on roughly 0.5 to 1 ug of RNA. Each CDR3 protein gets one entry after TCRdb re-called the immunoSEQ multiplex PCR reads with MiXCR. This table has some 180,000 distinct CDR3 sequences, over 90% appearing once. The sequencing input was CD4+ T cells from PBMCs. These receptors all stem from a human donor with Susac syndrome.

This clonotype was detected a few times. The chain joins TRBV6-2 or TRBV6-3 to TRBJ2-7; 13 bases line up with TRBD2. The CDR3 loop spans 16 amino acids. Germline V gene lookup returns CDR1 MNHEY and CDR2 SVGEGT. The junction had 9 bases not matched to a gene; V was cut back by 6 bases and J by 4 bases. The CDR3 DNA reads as TGTGCCAGCAGCCCTGGACTAGCGGGAGTAGGATACGAGCAGTACTTC. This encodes CASSPGLAGVGYEQYF.

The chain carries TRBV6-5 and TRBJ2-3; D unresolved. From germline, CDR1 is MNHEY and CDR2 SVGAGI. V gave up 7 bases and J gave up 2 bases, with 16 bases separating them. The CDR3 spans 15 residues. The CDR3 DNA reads TGTGCCAGCACCAATAGAAAACCTTACACAGATACGCAGTATTTT. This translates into CASTNRKPYTDTQYF.

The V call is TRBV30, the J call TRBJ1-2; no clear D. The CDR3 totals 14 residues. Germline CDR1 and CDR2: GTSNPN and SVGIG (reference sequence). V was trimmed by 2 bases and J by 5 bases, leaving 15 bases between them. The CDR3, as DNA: TGTGCCTGGAGTCGGACCGGACTATCGTATGGCTACACCTTC. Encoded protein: CAWSRTGLSYGYTF.

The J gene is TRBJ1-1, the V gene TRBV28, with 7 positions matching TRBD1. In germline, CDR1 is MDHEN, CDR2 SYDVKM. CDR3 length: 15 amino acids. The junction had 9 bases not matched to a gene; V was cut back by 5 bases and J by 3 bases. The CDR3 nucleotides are TGTGCCAGCAGTCCTCGGCGCAGGGGGTACACTGAAGCTTTCTTT. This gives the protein CASSPRRRGYTEAFF. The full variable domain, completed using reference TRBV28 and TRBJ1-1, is DVKVTQSSRYLVKRTGEKVFLECVQDMDHENMFWYRQDPGLGLRLIYFSYDVKMKEKGDIPEGYSVSREKKERFSLILESASTNQTSMYLCASSPRRRGYTEAFFGQGTRLTVV.

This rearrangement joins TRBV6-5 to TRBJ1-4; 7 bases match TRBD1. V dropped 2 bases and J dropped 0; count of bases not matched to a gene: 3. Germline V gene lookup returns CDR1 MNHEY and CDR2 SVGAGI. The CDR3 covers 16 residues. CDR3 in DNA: TGTGCCAGCAGTTACGGGGACAGCCCAACTAATGAAAAACTGTTTTTT. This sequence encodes CASSYGDSPTNEKLFF.

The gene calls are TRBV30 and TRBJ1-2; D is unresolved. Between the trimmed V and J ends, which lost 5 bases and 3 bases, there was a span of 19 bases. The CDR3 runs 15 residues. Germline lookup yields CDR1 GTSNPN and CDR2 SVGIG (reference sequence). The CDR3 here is CAWSIRATNYYGYTF. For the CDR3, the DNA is TGTGCCTGGTCTATCCGGGCGACGAATTACTATGGCTACACCTTC.

The CDR3 sequence is CASSLTGTSGYNEQFF. The CDR3 region has the DNA TGTGCCAGTAGTCTGACCGGGACTAGCGGCTACAATGAGCAGTTCTTC. The rearrangement links TRBV19 to TRBJ2-1; 11 nucleotides match TRBD2. Per germline, CDR1 LNHDA and CDR2 SQIVND (reference sequence). V gave up 5 bases and J gave up 3 bases; unmatched junction bases: 6. This CDR3 has 16 amino acids.

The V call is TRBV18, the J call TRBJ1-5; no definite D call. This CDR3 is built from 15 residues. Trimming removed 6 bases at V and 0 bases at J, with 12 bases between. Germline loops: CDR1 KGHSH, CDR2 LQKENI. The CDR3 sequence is CASSPGRNSNQPQHF. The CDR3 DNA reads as TGTGCCAGCTCCCCCGGAAGGAATAGCAATCAGCCCCAGCATTTT.

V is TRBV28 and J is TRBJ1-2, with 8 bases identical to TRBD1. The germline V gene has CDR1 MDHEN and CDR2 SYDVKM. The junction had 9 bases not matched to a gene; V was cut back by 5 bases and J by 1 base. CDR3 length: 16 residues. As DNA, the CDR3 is TGTGCCAGCAGTCGGGTCGGGACAGGCTTTAACTATGGCTACACCTTC. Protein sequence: CASSRVGTGFNYGYTF.

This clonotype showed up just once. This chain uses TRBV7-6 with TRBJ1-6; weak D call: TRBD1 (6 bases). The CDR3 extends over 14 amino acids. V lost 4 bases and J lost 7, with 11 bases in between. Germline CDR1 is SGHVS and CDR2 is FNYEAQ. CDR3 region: CASSYRVGNSPLHF. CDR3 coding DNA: TGTGCCAGCAGCTACAGGGTGGGAAATTCACCCCTCCACTTT.

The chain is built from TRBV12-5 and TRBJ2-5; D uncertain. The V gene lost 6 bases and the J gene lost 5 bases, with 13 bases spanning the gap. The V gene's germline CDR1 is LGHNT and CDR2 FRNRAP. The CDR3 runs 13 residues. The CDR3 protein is CASGHGLWETQYF. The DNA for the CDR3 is TGTGCTAGTGGACACGGGCTTTGGGAGACCCAGTACTTC.

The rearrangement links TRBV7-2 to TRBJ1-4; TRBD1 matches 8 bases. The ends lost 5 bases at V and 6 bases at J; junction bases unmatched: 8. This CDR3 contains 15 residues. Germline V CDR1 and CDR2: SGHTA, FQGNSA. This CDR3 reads CASSAQGQAYEKLFF. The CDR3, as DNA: TGTGCCAGCAGCGCCCAGGGACAGGCATATGAAAAACTGTTTTTT.

The CDR3 is CASSQEVAGTYNEQFF. The DNA for the CDR3 is TGCGCCAGCAGCCAAGAAGTCGCAGGGACCTACAATGAGCAGTTCTTC. The chain employs TRBV4-3 and TRBJ2-1, with TRBD1 as a possible D gene (5 bases). Germline V CDR1 and CDR2: LGHNA, YSLEER. The CDR3 has 16 amino acids. Deletions cut 0 bases from V and 2 bases from J, with 11 bases between.

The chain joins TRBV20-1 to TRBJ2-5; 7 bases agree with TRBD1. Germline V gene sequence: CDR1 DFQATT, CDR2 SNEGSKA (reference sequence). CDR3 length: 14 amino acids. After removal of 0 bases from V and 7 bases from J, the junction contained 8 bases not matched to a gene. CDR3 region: CSAREDRAIGTQYF. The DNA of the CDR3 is TGCAGTGCTAGAGAAGACAGGGCTATAGGGACCCAGTACTTC.

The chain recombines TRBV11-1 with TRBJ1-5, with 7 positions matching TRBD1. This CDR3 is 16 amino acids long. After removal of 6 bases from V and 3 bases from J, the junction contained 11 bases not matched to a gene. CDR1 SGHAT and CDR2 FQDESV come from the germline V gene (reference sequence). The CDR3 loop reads CASRVLWDSNNQPQHF. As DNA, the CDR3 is TGTGCCAGCAGGGTCCTGTGGGACAGTAACAATCAGCCCCAGCATTTT.

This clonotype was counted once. CDR3 loop: CASSHHVPRNTIYF. The CDR3 DNA reads as TGCGCCAGCAGCCACCATGTCCCAAGAAACACCATATATTTT. The chain couples TRBV4-1 to TRBJ1-3; no clear D. Trimming stripped 3 bases from V and 5 bases from J, with 11 bases between. CDR3 length equals 14 residues. Germline values: CDR1 MGHRA, CDR2 YSYEKL.

CDR3 sequence reads: CASRRKRGWSHGYTF. CDR3 DNA sequence: TGTGCCAGCAGACGCAAAAGGGGCTGGTCGCATGGCTACACCTTC. The V call is TRBV13, the J call TRBJ1-2, with D possibly TRBD1 on 5 matching bases. The CDR3 contains 15 residues. CDR1 is PRHDT and CDR2 is FYEKMQ in the germline V gene (reference sequence). With 6 bases removed from V and 6 bases from J, the gap between germline ends came to 20 bases.

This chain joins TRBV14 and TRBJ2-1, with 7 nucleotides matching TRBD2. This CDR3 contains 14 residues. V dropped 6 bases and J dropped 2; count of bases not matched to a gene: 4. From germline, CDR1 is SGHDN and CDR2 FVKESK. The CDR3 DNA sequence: TGTGCCAGCAGTTCTAGCGGTCCCTACAATGAGCAGTTCTTC. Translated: CASSSSGPYNEQFF.

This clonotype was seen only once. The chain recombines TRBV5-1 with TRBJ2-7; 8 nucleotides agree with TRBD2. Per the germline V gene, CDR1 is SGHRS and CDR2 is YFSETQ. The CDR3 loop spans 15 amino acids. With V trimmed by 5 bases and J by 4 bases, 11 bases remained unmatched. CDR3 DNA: TGCGCCAGCAGGGTCCTAGCGGGCGGACAGTACGAGCAGTACTTC. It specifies CASRVLAGGQYEQYF.

This CDR3 reads CASSFLVRARQTQYF. CDR3 nucleotide sequence: TGTGCCAGCTCCTTTCTAGTGCGCGCGAGGCAGACCCAGTACTTC. The genes are TRBV7-6 and TRBJ2-5, with unresolved D. Germline V gene sequence: CDR1 SGHVS, CDR2 FNYEAQ. V was shortened by 8 bases and J by 6 bases, with 22 bases between the two germline ends. The CDR3 runs to 15 residues.

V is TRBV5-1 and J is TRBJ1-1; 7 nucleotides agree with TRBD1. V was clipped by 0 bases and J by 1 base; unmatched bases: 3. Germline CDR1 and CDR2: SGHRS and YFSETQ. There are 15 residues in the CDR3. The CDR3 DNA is TGCGCCAGCAGCTTGGACAGGGGTAAGAACACTGAAGCTTTCTTT. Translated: CASSLDRGKNTEAFF.

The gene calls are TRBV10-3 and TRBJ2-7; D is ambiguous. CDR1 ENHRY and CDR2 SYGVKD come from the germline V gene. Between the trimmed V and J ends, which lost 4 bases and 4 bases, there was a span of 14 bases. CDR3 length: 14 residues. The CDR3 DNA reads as TGTGCCATCAGTGCCGAACGGAGCCTATACGAGCAGTACTTC. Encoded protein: CAISAERSLYEQYF.

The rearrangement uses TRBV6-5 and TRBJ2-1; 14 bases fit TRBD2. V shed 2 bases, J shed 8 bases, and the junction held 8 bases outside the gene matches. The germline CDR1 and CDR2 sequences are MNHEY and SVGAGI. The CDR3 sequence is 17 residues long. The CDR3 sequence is CASSYGGTSGRDYEQFF. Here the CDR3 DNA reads TGTGCCAGCAGTTACGGGGGGACTAGCGGGAGAGATTATGAGCAGTTCTTC.

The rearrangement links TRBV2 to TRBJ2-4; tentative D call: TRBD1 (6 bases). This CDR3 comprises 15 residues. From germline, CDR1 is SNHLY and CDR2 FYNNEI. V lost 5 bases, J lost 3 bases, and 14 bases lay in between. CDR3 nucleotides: TGTGCCAGCAGTAAACAGGGATTTAACAAAAACATTCAGTACTTC. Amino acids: CASSKQGFNKNIQYF. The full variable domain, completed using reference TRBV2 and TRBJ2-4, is EPEVTQTPSHQVTQMGQEVILRCVPISNHLYFYWYRQILGQKVEFLVSFYNNEISEKSEIFDDQFSVERPDGSNFTLKIRSTKLEDSAMYFCASSKQGFNKNIQYFGAGTRLSVL.

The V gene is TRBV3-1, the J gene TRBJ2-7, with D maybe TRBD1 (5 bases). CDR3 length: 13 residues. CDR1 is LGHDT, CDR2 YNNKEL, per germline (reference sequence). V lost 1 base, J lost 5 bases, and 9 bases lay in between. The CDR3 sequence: CASSQGGGNEQYF. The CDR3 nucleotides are TGTGCCAGCAGCCAAGGGGGCGGAAACGAGCAGTACTTC.

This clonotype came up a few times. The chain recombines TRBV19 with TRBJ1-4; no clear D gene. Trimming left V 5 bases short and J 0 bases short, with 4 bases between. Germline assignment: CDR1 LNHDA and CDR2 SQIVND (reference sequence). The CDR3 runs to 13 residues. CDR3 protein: CASSSATNEKLFF. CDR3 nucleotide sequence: TGTGCCAGTAGTTCCGCAACTAATGAAAAACTGTTTTTT.

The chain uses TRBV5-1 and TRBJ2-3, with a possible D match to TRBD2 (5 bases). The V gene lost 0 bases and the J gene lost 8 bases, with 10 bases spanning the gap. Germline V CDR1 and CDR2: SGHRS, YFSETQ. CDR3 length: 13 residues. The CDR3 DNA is TGCGCCAGCAGCTTGGAGCCAGCGGCTACGCAGTATTTT. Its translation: CASSLEPAATQYF.

For the CDR3, the DNA is TGCAGTGCTAGAGCTACTAGCGGGATCAATGAGCAGTTCTTC. Encoded protein: CSARATSGINEQFF. The J gene is TRBJ2-1, the V gene TRBV20-1; TRBD2 matches at 10 bases. V shed 1 base and J 6 bases; nucleotides not matched to a gene: 3. This CDR3 is built from 14 residues. Germline V gene data show CDR1 as DFQATT and CDR2 as SNEGSKA (reference sequence).

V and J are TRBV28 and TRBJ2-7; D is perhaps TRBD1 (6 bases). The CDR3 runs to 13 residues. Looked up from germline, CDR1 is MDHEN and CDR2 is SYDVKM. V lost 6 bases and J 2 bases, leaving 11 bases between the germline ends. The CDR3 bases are TGTGCCAGCAGCACCACAGGGCCCTACGAGCAGTACTTC. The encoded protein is CASSTTGPYEQYF.

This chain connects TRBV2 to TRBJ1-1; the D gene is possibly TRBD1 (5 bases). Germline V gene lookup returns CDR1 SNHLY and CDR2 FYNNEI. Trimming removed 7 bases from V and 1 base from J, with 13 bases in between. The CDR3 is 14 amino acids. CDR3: CASMATGPNTEAFF. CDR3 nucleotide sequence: TGTGCCAGCATGGCTACAGGCCCGAACACTGAAGCTTTCTTT.

CDR3 region: CASSLWTSGGVGEQYF. In nucleotides, the CDR3 is TGTGCCAGCAGCTTGTGGACTAGCGGGGGGGTAGGGGAGCAGTACTTC. V and J are TRBV5-6 and TRBJ2-7; 15 bases match TRBD2. CDR3 length equals 16 residues. Trimming removed 1 base from V and 7 bases from J; junction bases left unmatched: 6. Germline V CDR1 and CDR2: SGHDT, YYEEEE.

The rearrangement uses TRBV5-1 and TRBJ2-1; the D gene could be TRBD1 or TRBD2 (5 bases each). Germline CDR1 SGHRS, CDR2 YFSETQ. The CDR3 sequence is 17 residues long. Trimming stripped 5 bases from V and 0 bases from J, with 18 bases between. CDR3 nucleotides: TGCGCCAGCAGTCTTGACAGTAGCGCCTACTCCTACAATGAGCAGTTCTTC. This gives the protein CASSLDSSAYSYNEQFF.